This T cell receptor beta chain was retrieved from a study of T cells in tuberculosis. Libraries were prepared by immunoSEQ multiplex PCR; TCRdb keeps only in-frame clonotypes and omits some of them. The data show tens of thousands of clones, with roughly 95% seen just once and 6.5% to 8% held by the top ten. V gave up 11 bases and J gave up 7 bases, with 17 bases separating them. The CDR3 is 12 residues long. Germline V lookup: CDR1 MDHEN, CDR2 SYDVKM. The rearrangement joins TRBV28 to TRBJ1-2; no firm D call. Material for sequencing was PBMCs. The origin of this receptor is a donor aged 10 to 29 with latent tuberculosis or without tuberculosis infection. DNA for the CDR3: TGTGCCGGACTTGGGAGATTTGGTGGCTACACCTTC. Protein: CAGLGRFGGYTF.